A single sample is the source of the 17 T cell receptor beta chains below, sequenced in a study of T cells in Graves' hyperthyroidism and ophthalmopathy. The CDR3 regions of TCR beta were amplified from RNA transcripts. Using the HTBI primer set, a first-round RT-PCR was run on the TCR CDR3. MiXCR was run by TCRdb on the multiplex PCR reads, yielding one entry per CDR3 protein. The top ten hold 20% to 25% of the sample, which has hundreds of thousands of distinct CDR3 sequences, about 14% seen once. Sample: blood. These receptor sequences come from a woman in her twenties or thirties with Graves' hyperthyroidism.

In this sample, this clonotype turned up a few times. Sequence at one end of the junction differs from germline and may be a read error. The rearrangement uses TRBV29-1 and TRBJ1-2, with D maybe TRBD1 (6 bases). CDR3 length: 15 residues. The V gene's germline CDR1 is SQVTM and CDR2 ANQGSEA. CDR3 sequence: CSVDPNRVANCGYTF. CDR3 DNA: TGCAGCGTTGACCCAAACAGGGTGGCTAACTGTGGCTACACCTTC.

This clonotype was observed many times. The genes are TRBV28 and TRBJ2-5; 10 bases align to TRBD2. The CDR3 runs to 16 residues. Germline trimming cut 5 bases from V and 4 bases from J; bases unmatched to any gene: 10. Germline CDR1 is MDHEN and CDR2 is SYDVKM. CDR3 bases: TGTGCCAGCAGTCCAGAGCGGGAGGGCTTATCAGAGACCCAGTACTTC. Translation gives CASSPEREGLSETQYF.

This clonotype was counted only a few times. The CDR3 region has the DNA TGCAGTGCTAGAGACGACAGGGTGCATCAAGAGACCCAGTACTTC. Its protein product is CSARDDRVHQETQYF. This chain joins TRBV20-1 and TRBJ2-5; TRBD1 matches at 7 bases. Losses at the gene ends were 0 bases for V and 2 bases for J; bases not matched to a gene: 6. Germline CDR1 DFQATT, CDR2 SNEGSKA (reference sequence). The CDR3 is 15 amino acids.

The chain links TRBV18 to TRBJ2-1; D might be TRBD2 (6 bases). Germline loops: CDR1 KGHSH, CDR2 LQKENI. Between the trimmed V and J ends, which lost 6 bases and 1 base, there was a span of 13 bases. This CDR3 spans 15 amino acids. The CDR3 DNA follows: TGTGCCAGCTCCCGAAGACTAGAGTCCTACAATGAGCAGTTCTTC. Its protein is CASSRRLESYNEQFF. Together with reference TRBV18 and TRBJ2-1, the CDR3 gives the full variable domain: NAGVMQNPRHLVRRRGQEARLRCSPMKGHSHVYWYRQLPEEGLKFMVYLQKENIIDESGMPKERFSAEFPKEGPSILRIQQVVRGDSAAYFCASSRRLESYNEQFFGPGTRLTVL.

The chain couples TRBV6-2 or TRBV6-3 to TRBJ2-1; TRBD2 might be the D (5 bases). This CDR3 has 17 amino acids. V lost 2 bases and J lost 5, with 19 bases in between. Germline lookup yields CDR1 MNHEY and CDR2 SVGEGT. The CDR3 sequence is CASSYPASRKRNNEQFF. Written as DNA, the CDR3 is TGTGCCAGCAGTTACCCCGCTAGCAGAAAGAGAAACAATGAGCAGTTCTTC.

This clonotype was picked up one time. A much larger clone is a single base away; this may be a read error. The chain uses TRBV20-1 and TRBJ2-7, with TRBD2 identical over 9 bases. Germline loops: CDR1 DFQATT, CDR2 SNEGSKA (reference sequence). The CDR3 is made up of 14 amino acids. CDR3 loop: CGAARSGSSYEQYF. The CDR3 DNA is TGCGGTGCCGCCCGTAGCGGGAGCTCCTACGAGCAGTACTTC.

There are a few counts of this clonotype. This rearrangement joins TRBV13 to TRBJ2-3; 11 bases align to TRBD1. Trimming took 5 bases from V and 5 from J; bases not matched to a gene: 24. The germline V gene has CDR1 PRHDT and CDR2 FYEKMQ (reference sequence). The CDR3 has 21 residues. This CDR3 reads CASSAHGQGASGIAPQDTQYF. In nucleotides, the CDR3 is TGTGCCAGCAGCGCCCACGGACAGGGGGCGAGCGGGATCGCCCCCCAAGATACGCAGTATTTT.

This clonotype was observed many times. The rearrangement joins TRBV7-9 to TRBJ1-2; a weak D match, TRBD1 (6 bases). Germline CDR1 SEHNR, CDR2 FQNEAQ (reference sequence). This CDR3 spans 14 amino acids. Trimming removed 3 bases from V and 7 bases from J, with 15 bases in between. CDR3 sequence: CASSLRRTESGYTF. In DNA form, the CDR3 reads TGTGCCAGCAGCTTGAGGCGGACAGAGAGTGGCTACACCTTC.

Worth noting for this clonotype: One base away lies a much larger clone, so this may be a sequencing read error. The chain links TRBV20-1 to TRBJ2-1; TRBD2 aligns across 7 bases. The length of the CDR3 is 14 residues. CDR1 DFQATT and CDR2 SNEGSKA come from the germline V gene (reference sequence). After removal of 3 bases from V and 5 bases from J, the junction contained 7 bases not matched to a gene. The CDR3 sequence is CSASGGRGHNEQFF. DNA of the CDR3: TGCAGTGCTAGTGGGGGGAGGGGCCACAATGAGCAGTTCTTC.

This clonotype was recorded many times. V and J are TRBV20-1 and TRBJ2-1; 12 bases match TRBD2. V lost 0 bases to trimming and J lost 4 bases; unmatched junction nucleotides: 4. Germline CDR1 and CDR2: DFQATT and SNEGSKA (reference sequence). The length of the CDR3 is 16 residues. The chain's CDR3 is CSARDRLAGEYNEQFF. The DNA for the CDR3 is TGCAGTGCTAGAGATCGACTAGCGGGGGAATACAATGAGCAGTTCTTC.

The sample holds many counts of this clonotype. The V call is TRBV11-2, the J call TRBJ2-6, with a tentative D call TRBD1 (5 bases). CDR3 size: 16 residues. Trimming removed 1 base from V and 2 bases from J, with 9 bases in between. CDR1 SGHAT and CDR2 FQNNGV come from the germline V gene. The CDR3 protein is CASSLAGNAGANVLTF. CDR3 DNA sequence: TGTGCCAGCAGCTTAGCAGGGAACGCTGGGGCCAACGTCCTGACTTTC. The full variable domain, in which reference TRBV11-2 and TRBJ2-6 provide the parts outside the CDR3, is EAGVAQSPRYKIIEKRQSVAFWCNPISGHATLYWYQQILGQGPKLLIQFQNNGVVDDSQLPKDRFSAERLKGVDSTLKIQPAKLEDSAVYLCASSLAGNAGANVLTFGAGSRLTVL.

This clonotype was seen repeatedly, ten times or more. The V gene is TRBV14, the J gene TRBJ2-1; D might be TRBD2 (5 bases). Germline CDR1 reads SGHDN; CDR2 reads FVKESK. The CDR3 consists of 13 residues. V was shortened by 1 base and J by 9 bases, with 10 bases between the two germline ends. CDR3 bases: TGTGCCAGCAGCCAAGCCGGGGTCACTGAGCAGTTCTTC. As protein: CASSQAGVTEQFF.

This sequence joins TRBV9 and TRBJ2-7, with D unclear. CDR1 is SGDLS, CDR2 YYNGEE, per germline. The CDR3 runs to 13 residues. Between the trimmed V and J ends, which lost 4 bases and 3 bases, there was a span of 11 bases. CDR3 sequence: CASSPALGYEQYF. The CDR3 DNA sequence: TGTGCCAGCAGCCCTGCACTGGGCTACGAGCAGTACTTC.

This clonotype was seen ten or more times. The CDR3 sequence is CASSLVWASGSNEQFF. The CDR3, as DNA: TGTGCCAGCAGCTTAGTGTGGGCTAGCGGGAGCAATGAGCAGTTCTTC. The chain joins TRBV7-2 to TRBJ2-1; 10 bases align to TRBD2. Germline V CDR1 and CDR2: SGHTA, FQGNSA. The CDR3 has 16 residues. Germline trimming cut 1 base from V and 6 bases from J; bases unmatched to any gene: 6.

This clonotype was found a few times. Given the absence of the conserved phenylalanine or tryptophan at the CDR3 end, a read error is likely. The V and J genes are TRBV20-1 and TRBJ2-1; D possibly corresponds to TRBD2 (6 bases). V lost 3 bases, J lost 0 bases, and 15 bases lay in between. This CDR3 contains 16 residues. Per germline, CDR1 DFQATT and CDR2 SNEGSKA (reference sequence). As DNA, the CDR3 is TGCAGTGCTAGGCCACCGGGACTGAGCTCCTACAATGAGCAGTTCCTC. This encodes CSARPPGLSSYNEQFL.

This clonotype occurred many times. V usage is TRBV27 and J usage is TRBJ2-1, with 9 bases fitting TRBD2. The V gene end was trimmed by 2 bases and the J gene end by 7 bases; junction bases not matched to a gene: 6. From germline, CDR1 is MNHEY and CDR2 SMNVEV (reference sequence). This CDR3 is built from 15 residues. The CDR3 region has the DNA TGTGCCAGCAGTTTAGCTTCTAGCGGGACAAATGAGCAGTTCTTC. This translates into CASSLASSGTNEQFF.

This clonotype appeared a few times. A much larger clone differs by one base, so this may be a read error. V and J are TRBV28 and TRBJ2-5; D not resolved. This CDR3 comprises 13 residues. Trimming removed 5 bases from V and 4 bases from J, with 11 bases in between. Germline loops: CDR1 MDHEN, CDR2 SYDVKM. DNA of the CDR3: TGTGCCAGCAGTCTCGTCGTCGCAGAGACCCAGTACTTC. Translated, it gives CASSLVVAETQYF.